This T cell receptor beta chain appears in the sequencing data of a study of shared clonotypes between healthy human individuals. General study points: At large depth, rarefaction still showed sorted-subset sequencing to be incomplete. Roughly 4.7% was the fraction of naive CD4 clonotypes found shared across several donors.

Profiling relied on immunoSEQ multiplex PCR, and the TCRdb table lists in-frame clones only, not all of them. The sample includes over a million clones, about four fifths seen only once; the top ten take 0.61%. A split of CD4+ cells into CD45RA+ naive and CD45RA-negative memory subsets was performed. Note on this clone: Its antigen is undetermined.

The length of the CDR3 is 16 residues. Between the trimmed V and J ends, which lost 7 bases and 2 bases, there was a span of 17 bases. CDR1 MDHEN and CDR2 SYDVKM come from the germline V gene. V is TRBV28 and J is TRBJ2-2, with D possibly being TRBD1 or TRBD2 (5 bases each). This sequence originates from a young man in good health. Some clones in this sample may be carry-over from other donors' samples. Specimen: memory CD4+ T cells from PBMCs. Subset noted: CD45RA-negative fraction. The CDR3 DNA reads TGTGCCAGCAAACCCACGGGGACCCGAAACACCGGGGAGCTGTTTTTT. The encoded protein is CASKPTGTRNTGELFF.